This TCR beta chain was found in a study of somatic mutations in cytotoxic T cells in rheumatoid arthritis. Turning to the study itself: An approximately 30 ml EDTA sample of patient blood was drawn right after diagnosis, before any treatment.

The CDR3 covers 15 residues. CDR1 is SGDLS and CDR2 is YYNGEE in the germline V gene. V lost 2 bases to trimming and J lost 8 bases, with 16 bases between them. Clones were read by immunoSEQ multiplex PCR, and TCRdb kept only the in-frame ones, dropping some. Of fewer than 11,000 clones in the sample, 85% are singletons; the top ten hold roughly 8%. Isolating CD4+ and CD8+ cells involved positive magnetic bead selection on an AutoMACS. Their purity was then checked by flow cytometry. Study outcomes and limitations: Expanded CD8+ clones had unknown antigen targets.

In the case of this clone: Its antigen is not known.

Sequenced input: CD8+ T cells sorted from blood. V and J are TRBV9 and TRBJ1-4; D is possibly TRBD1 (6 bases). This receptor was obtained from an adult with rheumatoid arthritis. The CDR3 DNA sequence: TGTGCCAGCAGCGTCACTTCAGGGGTTGGGGAAAAACTGTTTTTT. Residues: CASSVTSGVGEKLFF.